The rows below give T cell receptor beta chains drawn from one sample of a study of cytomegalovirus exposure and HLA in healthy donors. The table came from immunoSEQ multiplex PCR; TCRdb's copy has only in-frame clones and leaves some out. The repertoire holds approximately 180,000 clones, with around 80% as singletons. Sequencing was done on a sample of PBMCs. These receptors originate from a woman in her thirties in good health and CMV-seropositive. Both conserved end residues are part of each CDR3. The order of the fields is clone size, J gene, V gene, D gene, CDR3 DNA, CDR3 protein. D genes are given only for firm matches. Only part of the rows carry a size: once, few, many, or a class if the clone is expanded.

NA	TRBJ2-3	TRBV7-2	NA	TGTGCCAGCAGCGTGGGGGCTAGCACAGATACGCAGTATTTT	CASSVGASTDTQYF
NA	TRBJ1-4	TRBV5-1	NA	TGCGCCAGCAGCTCTTCAGGTTCCAGGGAAAAACTGTTTTTT	CASSSSGSREKLFF
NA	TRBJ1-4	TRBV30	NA	TGTGCCTATTCTCAGGGGCTCGTTGCGGAAAAACTGTTTTTT	CAYSQGLVAEKLFF
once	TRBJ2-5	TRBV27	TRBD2	TGTGCCAGCAGTTCCCTCGGGAGCGGGAGTGTTACCCAGTACTTC	CASSSLGSGSVTQYF
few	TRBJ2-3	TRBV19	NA	TGTGCCAGTAGTATCCTCCAGACTAGCACAGATACGCAGTATTTT	CASSILQTSTDTQYF
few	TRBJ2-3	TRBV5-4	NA	TGTGCCAGCAGCTTGGCGAGGACTGCGAGCCTTGATACGCAGTATTTT	CASSLARTASLDTQYF
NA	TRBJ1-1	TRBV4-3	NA	TGCGCCAGCAGCCCAACGAACAGGGAGAACACTGAAGCTTTCTTT	CASSPTNRENTEAFF
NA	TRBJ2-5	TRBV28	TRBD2	TGTGCCAGCAGTTTCCCCTACGGCGGGAGTGGCGAGACCCAGTACTTC	CASSFPYGGSGETQYF
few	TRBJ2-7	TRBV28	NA	TGTGCCAGCAGTTTATTCTCGGGAGTGCTCTACGAGCAGTACTTC	CASSLFSGVLYEQYF
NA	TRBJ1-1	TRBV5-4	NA	TGTGCCACCAGGGAAGAGAGGATGACGGTGAACACTGAAGCTTTCTTT	CATREERMTVNTEAFF
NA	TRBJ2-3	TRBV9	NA	TGTGCCAGCCTCGGGGTTAGCACAGATACGCAGTATTTT	CASLGVSTDTQYF
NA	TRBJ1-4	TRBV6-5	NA	TGTGCCAGCAGTGACACCTATGAAAAACTGTTTTTT	CASSDTYEKLFF
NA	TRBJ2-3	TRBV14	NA	TGTGCCAGCAGCCACACTTCAGATACGCAGTATTTT	CASSHTSDTQYF
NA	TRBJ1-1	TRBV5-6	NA	TGTGCCAGCAGCTTGGGGCAGGCCTACTTCAACACTGAAGCTTTCTTT	CASSLGQAYFNTEAFF
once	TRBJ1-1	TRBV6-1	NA	TGTGCCAGCAGTGAACAGGTGAACACTGAAGCTTTCTTT	CASSEQVNTEAFF
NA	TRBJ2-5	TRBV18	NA	TGTGCCAGCTCCCGGGACTTGAGACAAGAGACCCAGTACTTC	CASSRDLRQETQYF
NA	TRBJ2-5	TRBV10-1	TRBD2	TGCGCCAGCAGTGCCGGGACTAGCGGGGAAGAGACCCAGTACTTC	CASSAGTSGEETQYF
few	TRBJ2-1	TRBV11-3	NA	TGTGCCAGCAGCTTTTCCGGAGAGTCCTACAATGAGCAGTTCTTC	CASSFSGESYNEQFF
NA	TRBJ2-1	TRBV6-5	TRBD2	TGTGCCAGCAGTTCCGGGACTAGCGGGACGGGTGAGCAGTTCTTC	CASSSGTSGTGEQFF
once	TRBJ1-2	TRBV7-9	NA	TGTGCCAGCAGCTTATTGGGCGCTAACTATGGCTACACCTTC	CASSLLGANYGYTF
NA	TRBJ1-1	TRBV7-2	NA	TGTGCCAGCAGCTTAGCCTGGGAGAGTGAAGCTTTCTTT	CASSLAWESEAFF
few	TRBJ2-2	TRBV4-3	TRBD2	TGCGCCAGCAGCAGGACTAGCGGGAGTACCGGGGAGCTGTTTTTT	CASSRTSGSTGELFF
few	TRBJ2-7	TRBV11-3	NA	TGTGCCAGCAGCTCCCTCAGGACCGGGGGCGAGCAGTACTTC	CASSSLRTGGEQYF
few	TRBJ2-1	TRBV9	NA	TGTGCCAGCAGCGTAGGGGGCGGCCCCTACAATGAGCAGTTCTTC	CASSVGGGPYNEQFF
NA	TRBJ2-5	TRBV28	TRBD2	TGTGCCAGCAGTTTAGCGGGAGGCCCTCCGGGTGAGACCCAGTACTTC	CASSLAGGPPGETQYF
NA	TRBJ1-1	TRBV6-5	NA	TGTGCCAGCAGTCAGGGGCTGAACACTGAAGCTTTCTTT	CASSQGLNTEAFF
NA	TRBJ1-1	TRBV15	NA	TGTGCCACCAGCAGAGATGACCTAACGGGAACTGAAGCTTTCTTT	CATSRDDLTGTEAFF
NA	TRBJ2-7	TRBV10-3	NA	TGTGCCATCAGGGGGGGGCAGGGGGCCCCCCCCTTCTTC	CAIRGGQGAPPFF
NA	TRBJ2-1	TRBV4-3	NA	TGCGCCAGCAGCCAAGATCCGCTCGGGACTAATGAGCAGTTCTTC	CASSQDPLGTNEQFF
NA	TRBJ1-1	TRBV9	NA	TGTGCCAGCAGCGATCTTTTGGGGGGAGAGGCTTTCTTT	CASSDLLGGEAFF
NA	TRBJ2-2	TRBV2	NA	TGTGCCAGCAGTGCTCTTGGTAGCGGGAACACCGGGGAGCTGTTTTTT	CASSALGSGNTGELFF